The following is a T cell receptor beta chain sequence with its context. This receptor's antigen is unknown. Base-call qualities are not available, and no considerably larger clone is one nucleotide away. These data are taken from a study of blood T cell repertoires in COVID-19 (dated by TCRdb to about 2020). Regarding the research as a whole: Samples from collaborators originated in the United States, Italy and Spain and spanned both the acute and convalescent phases of COVID-19. The prospective study material was composed of cDNA or gDNA derived from T cells, B-cell-depleted T cells, or PBMCs. Subjects who had been exposed to COVID-19, were actively infected with it, or had recovered from it provided the deeply sampled blood TCRbeta repertoires that made up the dataset. The repertoires were released in a freely available public database intended as a resource for research on the immune response to SARS-CoV-2. The samples were drawn from the first 160 participants of the ongoing ImmuneRACE study and from 1,254 subjects provided by 6 global collaborators. A de-identified subject ID, COVID-19 status, age in years and sex were almost always included in the sample metadata. HLA class I and class II types, where available, came from metadata supplied by the sample provider rather than from assay-based typing. Broader findings and caveats from the paper: How much clinical and demographic metadata was included differed by source and by participant, and the metadata was provided uncurated.

Spanning cysteine to phenylalanine, the CDR3 consists of 13 amino acids. CDR3 DNA only is kept here, 39 bases in frame from base 1. The germline V gene supplies CDR1 KGHSH and CDR2 LQKENI. V is cut by 3 bases and J by 6 bases, and the space between the germline ends is 11 bases. The immunoSEQ Assay, a bias-controlled multiplex PCR, was used to amplify TCRbeta CDR3 regions from genomic DNA. As for the original processing: Nucleated cell counts per sample were estimated from amplification of reference gene primers within the assay. Sequence reads were collapsed and filtered to measure the absolute abundance of every unique TCRbeta CDR3 rearrangement. For each sample, productive Simpson clonality was calculated by taking the square root of Simpson's diversity index across productive rearrangements. TCRdb's version of the immuneACCESS table is confined to in-frame rearrangements and falls short of the full clone set. An unresolved V gene accounts for under half of the shortfall where checked; the remainder is of unknown origin. V and J calls plus clone size are reproduced from that table; the DNA served to infer D and trimming. The table for this sample lists about 210,000 clones; 80% of them were counted only once. In total, the top ten clones hold around 4.7% of the sample.

Participants in the prospective study were aged about 18 to 95 years, lived in under 30 United States geographic areas, and enrolled through a virtual design. In the prospective study, participants were assigned to cohorts based on the clinical history participants reported in a screening survey and a study questionnaire. Mobile phlebotomists in the prospective study collected whole blood, serum and a nasopharyngeal or oropharyngeal swab from every participant. Over a roughly two-month period, participants in the prospective study had the option of providing additional blood draws and questionnaires. Prospective study blood samples were shipped either frozen or at room temperature before DNA extraction.

The origin of this receptor is a man in his thirties or forties with acute COVID-19. The sample consisted of PBMCs or T cells enriched from blood (not recorded which). The chain employs TRBV18 and TRBJ1-1; D gene: possibly TRBD1, on 5 matching bases. CDR3 protein: CASSPTRAAEAFF. The DNA sequence is as follows: TGTGCCAGCTCACCTACCAGGGCCGCTGAAGCTTTCTTT. The entire variable domain, with the stretches around the CDR3 drawn from the reference TRBV18 and TRBJ1-1 proteins, is NAGVMQNPRHLVRRRGQEARLRCSPMKGHSHVYWYRQLPEEGLKFMVYLQKENIIDESGMPKERFSAEFPKEGPSILRIQQVVRGDSAAYFCASSPTRAAEAFFGQGTRLTVV.